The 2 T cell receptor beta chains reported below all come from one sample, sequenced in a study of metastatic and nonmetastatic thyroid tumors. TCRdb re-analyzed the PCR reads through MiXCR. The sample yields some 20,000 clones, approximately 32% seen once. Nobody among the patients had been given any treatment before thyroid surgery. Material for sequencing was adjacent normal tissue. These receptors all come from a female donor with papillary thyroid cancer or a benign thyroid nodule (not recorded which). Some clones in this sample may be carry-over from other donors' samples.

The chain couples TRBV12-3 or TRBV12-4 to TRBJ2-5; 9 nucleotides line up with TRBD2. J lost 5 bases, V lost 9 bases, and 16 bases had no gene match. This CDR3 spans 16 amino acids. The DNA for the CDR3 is TGTGCCAGTAATGGGGGTTCCGGACTAGCGTACGAGACCCAGTACTTC. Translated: CASNGGSGLAYETQYF.

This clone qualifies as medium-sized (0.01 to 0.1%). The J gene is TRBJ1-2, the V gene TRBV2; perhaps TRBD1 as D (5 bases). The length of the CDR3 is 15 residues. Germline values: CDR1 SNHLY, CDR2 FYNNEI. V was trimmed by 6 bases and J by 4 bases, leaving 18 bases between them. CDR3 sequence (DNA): TGTGCCAGCAGGGAGGGACCAAACACCATCTATGGCTACACCTTC. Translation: CASREGPNTIYGYTF.